The 16 T cell receptor beta chains below were found in one sample sequenced in a study of blood T cells in healthy people across ages. Then a second PCR, running roughly 7 to 11 cycles, was carried out with a sample-barcoded 5' primer and a J-beta primer mix. TCRdb independently ran MiXCR on the 5' RACE reads; one entry per CDR3 protein. Of 1.5 million to 1.8 million distinct CDR3 sequences in the sample, about 42% are singletons; the top ten hold over 3.5%. Sample: blood. Receptors were obtained from a woman younger than 30 in good health.

The rearrangement links TRBV20-1 to TRBJ1-1; TRBD1 is a possible D gene (6 bases). V lost 6 bases to trimming and J lost 10 bases, with 21 bases between them. CDR3 length equals 13 residues. Germline CDR1 reads DFQATT; CDR2 reads SNEGSKA (reference sequence). The CDR3 sequence is CSATDRFLLRAFF. CDR3 DNA: TGCAGTGCAACCGACAGGTTCTTACTTCGAGCTTTCTTT.

The chain uses TRBV20-1 and TRBJ2-1; D is unclear. The end of the DNA aligns better with TRBJ2-7, so the J call may be wrong. Looked up from germline, CDR1 is DFQATT and CDR2 is SNEGSKA (reference sequence). This CDR3 spans 11 amino acids. CDR3: CSATQYNEQYF. The CDR3 region has the DNA TGCAGTGCTACACAGTACAATGAGCAGTACTTC.

CDR3 nucleotide sequence: TGTGCCAGCAGTGTGCGGGGAGCCGATGAGCAGTTCTTC. This codes for CASSVRGADEQFF. The genes are TRBV28 and TRBJ2-1, with D possibly being TRBD2 (6 bases). Trimming took off 5 bases at V and 8 bases at J, with 13 bases between the two ends. The CDR3 covers 13 residues. Per the germline V gene, CDR1 is MDHEN and CDR2 is SYDVKM.

The V gene is TRBV29-1, the J gene TRBJ1-1, with 7 bases lining up with TRBD1. The CDR3 length is 11 residues. The V gene end was trimmed by 2 bases and the J gene end by 10 bases; junction bases not matched to a gene: 4. CDR1 and CDR2 (germline): SQVTM, ANQGSEA. DNA of the CDR3: TGCAGCGTTGAAAGGGAGGGGGCAGCTTTCTTT. Translated: CSVEREGAAFF.

This clonotype came up many times. J is TRBJ2-3 and V is TRBV29-1; 10 bases align to TRBD2. The CDR3 consists of 15 residues. The V gene's germline CDR1 is SQVTM and CDR2 ANQGSEA. V shed 0 bases, J shed 1 base, and the junction held 1 base outside the gene matches. The CDR3 loop reads CSVEEGTSGTDTQYF. CDR3 coding DNA: TGCAGCGTTGAAGAAGGGACTAGCGGCACAGATACGCAGTATTTT.

The rearrangement links TRBV4-3 to TRBJ2-7; D tentatively fits TRBD1 or TRBD2 (6 bases each). CDR3 length: 20 residues. V was cut by 0 bases and J by 5 bases, with 29 bases left in between. Germline lookup yields CDR1 LGHNA and CDR2 YSLEER. The CDR3 bases are TGCGCCAGCAGCCAAGAGCGCAGGGAAGGCGAAGGGGGGAATAGAGACGAGCAGTACTTC. This encodes CASSQERREGEGGNRDEQYF.

In nucleotides, the CDR3 is TGTGCCAGCAGCTGGACCCTCCATCAGCCCCAGCATTTT. It specifies CASSWTLHQPQHF. The chain couples TRBV27 to TRBJ1-5; unclear D gene. The CDR3 runs to 13 residues. Germline V gene lookup returns CDR1 MNHEY and CDR2 SMNVEV (reference sequence). The ends were cut back, 6 bases at V and 5 bases at J, with 11 bases in the middle.

V usage is TRBV10-2 and J usage is TRBJ1-2, with TRBD1 matching over 8 bases. Looked up from germline, CDR1 is WSHSY and CDR2 is SAAADI. The V and J ends lost 8 bases and 4 bases, in that order; junction bases with no gene match: 6. The CDR3 runs 13 residues. The CDR3 region is CASLGTGVYGYTF. CDR3 sequence (DNA): TGCGCCAGCCTTGGGACAGGAGTCTATGGCTACACCTTC.

The chain links TRBV30 to TRBJ2-7, with D unresolved. Germline CDR1 is GTSNPN and CDR2 is SVGIG (reference sequence). V was cut by 3 bases and J by 0 bases, with 6 bases left in between. CDR3 length equals 12 residues. This chain's CDR3 is CAWRGDSYEQYF. The CDR3 DNA reads TGTGCCTGGAGGGGCGACTCCTACGAGCAGTACTTC. Filled out from reference TRBV30 and TRBJ2-7, the complete variable domain reads SQTIHQWPATLVQPVGSPLSLECTVEGTSNPNLYWYRQAAGRGLQLLFYSVGIGQISSEVPQNLSASRPQDRQFILSSKKLLLSDSGFYLCAWRGDSYEQYFGPGTRLTVT.

There are many counts of this clonotype. The gene calls are TRBV29-1 and TRBJ2-3; D uncertain. This CDR3 spans 13 amino acids. Per the germline V gene, CDR1 is SQVTM and CDR2 is ANQGSEA. The V gene lost 6 bases and the J gene lost 2 bases, with 12 bases spanning the gap. CDR3 region: CSVPGQITDTQYF. The CDR3 DNA follows: TGCAGCGTACCGGGCCAAATCACAGATACGCAGTATTTT.

In this sample, this clonotype turned up a few times. The chain uses TRBV20-1 and TRBJ2-1, with TRBD1 identical over 10 bases. CDR1 is DFQATT and CDR2 is SNEGSKA in the germline V gene (reference sequence). CDR3 length: 13 residues. V lost 6 bases to trimming and J lost 8 bases; unmatched junction nucleotides: 7. The CDR3 DNA follows: TGCAGTGCCTGCGGGGACAGGGGACATGAGCAGTTCTTC. Translation: CSACGDRGHEQFF.

This clonotype came up a few times. The chain couples TRBV4-2 to TRBJ2-3; the match to TRBD1 covers 8 bases. Germline V gives CDR1 LGHNA, CDR2 YNFKEQ. The ends lost 4 bases at V and 6 bases at J; junction bases unmatched: 9. The CDR3 extends over 15 amino acids. This chain's CDR3 is CASSPDRVGEDTQYF. The DNA of the CDR3 is TGTGCCAGCAGCCCGGACAGGGTTGGAGAGGATACGCAGTATTTT.

In DNA, the CDR3 is TGTGCCAGCAGCCCCGATGTCCCCAGGGGCGAGCAGTTCTTC. Translated: CASSPDVPRGEQFF. V and J are TRBV7-2 and TRBJ2-1, with TRBD1 as a possible D gene (6 bases). V was trimmed by 5 bases and J by 10 bases, leaving 18 bases between them. The CDR3 covers 14 residues. Germline V gene sequence: CDR1 SGHTA, CDR2 FQGNSA.

This clonotype occurred a few times. This rearrangement joins TRBV7-2 to TRBJ2-7; 8 bases are a match to TRBD2. The CDR3 runs 16 residues. Trimming cost V 1 base and J 2 bases; bases outside gene matches: 7. Germline-derived CDR1 and CDR2 are SGHTA and FQGNSA. The CDR3 region has the DNA TGTGCCAGCAGCTTAGACCCTAGCGGGTTCCCCTACGAGCAGTACTTC. As protein: CASSLDPSGFPYEQYF.

This clonotype was seen repeatedly, ten times or more. This chain joins TRBV6-4 and TRBJ2-3; 8 nucleotides align to TRBD2. CDR1 is MRHNA, CDR2 SNTAGT, per germline. J gave up 4 bases and V 0 bases, and 3 bases lay outside the gene matches. This CDR3 has 15 residues. CDR3: CASSDSSSGSDTQYF. In DNA form, the CDR3 reads TGTGCCAGCAGTGACTCCTCTAGCGGGTCAGATACGCAGTATTTT.

The chain uses TRBV27 and TRBJ2-3, with 12 bases that match TRBD2. The V and J ends lost 4 bases and 7 bases, in that order; junction bases with no gene match: 3. The CDR3 has 14 amino acids. Germline V lookup: CDR1 MNHEY, CDR2 SMNVEV (reference sequence). In DNA form, the CDR3 reads TGTGCCAGCAGTTCTGGGACTAGCGGGCATACGCAGTATTTT. Encoded protein: CASSSGTSGHTQYF.